The present T cell receptor beta chain was sequenced within a study of regulatory T cells in long-lasting Graves disease. Study-level results: Persistent-disease Graves' patients showed less TCR diversity than new cases. Persistent disease was associated with favored TRBV28 usage and with favored use of TRBJ1-2 and TRBJ2-5.

This clonotype has a handful of counts. Its antigen remains unknown. TCR beta libraries were built with iRepertoire HTBI primers and Arm-PCR of CDR3 regions. TCRdb independently ran MiXCR on the multiplex PCR reads; one entry per CDR3 protein. The data show 300,000 to 400,000 distinct CDR3 sequences, over 15% seen once. Sample time point: newly diagnosed GD, antithyroid drugs for less than 3 months. Isolated PBMC RNA provided the starting material for the TCR library. American Thyroid Association guidelines were used to diagnose Graves' disease. Trimming cost V 5 bases and J 2 bases, with 13 bases left between them. This CDR3 comprises 14 residues. Germline V gene lookup returns CDR1 GTSNPN and CDR2 SVGIG (reference sequence). The sample was also linked to a second study, of T cells in Graves' hyperthyroidism and ophthalmopathy. As that study records: Blood also showed most of the thyroid clonotypes that were expanded above 0.001.

The sequence was obtained from a man between 40 and 49 years old with Graves disease. The chain has TRBV30 and TRBJ2-1; D might be TRBD2 (6 bases). Source: peripheral blood mononuclear cells (PBMCs), taken at new diagnosis, from a patient treated with antithyroid drugs. The DNA of the CDR3 is TGTGCCTGGGGCCGATGGGGGGCCTACAATGAGCAGTTCTTC. Translated, it gives CAWGRWGAYNEQFF.